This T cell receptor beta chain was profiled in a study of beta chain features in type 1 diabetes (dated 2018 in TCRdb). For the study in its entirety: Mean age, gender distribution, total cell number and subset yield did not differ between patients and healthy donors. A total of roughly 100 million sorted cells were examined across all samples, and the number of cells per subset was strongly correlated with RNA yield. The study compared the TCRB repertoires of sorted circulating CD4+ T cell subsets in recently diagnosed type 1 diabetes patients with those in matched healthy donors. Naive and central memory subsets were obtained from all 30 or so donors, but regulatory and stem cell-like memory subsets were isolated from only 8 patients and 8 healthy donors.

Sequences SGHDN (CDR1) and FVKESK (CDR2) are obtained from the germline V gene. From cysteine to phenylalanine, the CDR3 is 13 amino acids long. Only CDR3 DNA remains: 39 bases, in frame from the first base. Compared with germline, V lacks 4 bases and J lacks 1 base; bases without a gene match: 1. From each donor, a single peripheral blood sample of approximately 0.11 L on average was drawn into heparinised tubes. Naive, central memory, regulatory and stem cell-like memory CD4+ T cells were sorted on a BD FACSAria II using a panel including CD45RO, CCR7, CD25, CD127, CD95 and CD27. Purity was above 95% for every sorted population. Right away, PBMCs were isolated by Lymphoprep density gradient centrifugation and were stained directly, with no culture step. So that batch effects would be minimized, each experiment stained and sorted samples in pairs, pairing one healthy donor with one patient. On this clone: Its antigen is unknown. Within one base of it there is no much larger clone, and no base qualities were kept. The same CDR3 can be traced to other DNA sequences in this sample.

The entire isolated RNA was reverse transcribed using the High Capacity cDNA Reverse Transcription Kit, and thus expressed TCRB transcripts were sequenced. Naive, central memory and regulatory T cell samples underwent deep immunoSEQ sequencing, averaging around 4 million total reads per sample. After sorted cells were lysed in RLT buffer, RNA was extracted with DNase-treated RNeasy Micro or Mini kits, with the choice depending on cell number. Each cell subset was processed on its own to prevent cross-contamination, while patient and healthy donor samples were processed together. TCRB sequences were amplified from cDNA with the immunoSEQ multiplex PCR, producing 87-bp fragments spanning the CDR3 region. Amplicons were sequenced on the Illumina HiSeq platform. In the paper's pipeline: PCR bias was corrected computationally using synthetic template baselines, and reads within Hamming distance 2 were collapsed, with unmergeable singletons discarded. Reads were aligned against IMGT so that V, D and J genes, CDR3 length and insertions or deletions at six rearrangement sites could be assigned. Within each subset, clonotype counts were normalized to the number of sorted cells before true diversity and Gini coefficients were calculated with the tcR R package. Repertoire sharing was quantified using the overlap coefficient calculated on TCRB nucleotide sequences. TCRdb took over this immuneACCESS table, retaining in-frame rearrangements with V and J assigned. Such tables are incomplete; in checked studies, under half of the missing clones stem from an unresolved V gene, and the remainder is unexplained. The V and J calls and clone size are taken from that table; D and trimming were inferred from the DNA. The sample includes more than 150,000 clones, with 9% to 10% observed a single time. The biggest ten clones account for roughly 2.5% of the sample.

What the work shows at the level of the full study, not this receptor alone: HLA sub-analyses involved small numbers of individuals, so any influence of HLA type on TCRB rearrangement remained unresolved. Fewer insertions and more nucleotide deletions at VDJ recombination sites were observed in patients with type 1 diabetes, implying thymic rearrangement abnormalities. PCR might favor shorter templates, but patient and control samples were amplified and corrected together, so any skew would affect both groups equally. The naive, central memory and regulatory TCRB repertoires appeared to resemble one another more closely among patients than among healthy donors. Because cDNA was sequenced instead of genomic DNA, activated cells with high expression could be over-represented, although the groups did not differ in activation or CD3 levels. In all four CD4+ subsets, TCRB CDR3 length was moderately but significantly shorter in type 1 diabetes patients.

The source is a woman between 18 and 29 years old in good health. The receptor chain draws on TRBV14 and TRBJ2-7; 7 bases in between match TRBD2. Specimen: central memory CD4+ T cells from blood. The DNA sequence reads TGTGCCAGCAGCCCTAGCGGATCCTACGAGCAGTACTTC. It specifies CASSPSGSYEQYF.